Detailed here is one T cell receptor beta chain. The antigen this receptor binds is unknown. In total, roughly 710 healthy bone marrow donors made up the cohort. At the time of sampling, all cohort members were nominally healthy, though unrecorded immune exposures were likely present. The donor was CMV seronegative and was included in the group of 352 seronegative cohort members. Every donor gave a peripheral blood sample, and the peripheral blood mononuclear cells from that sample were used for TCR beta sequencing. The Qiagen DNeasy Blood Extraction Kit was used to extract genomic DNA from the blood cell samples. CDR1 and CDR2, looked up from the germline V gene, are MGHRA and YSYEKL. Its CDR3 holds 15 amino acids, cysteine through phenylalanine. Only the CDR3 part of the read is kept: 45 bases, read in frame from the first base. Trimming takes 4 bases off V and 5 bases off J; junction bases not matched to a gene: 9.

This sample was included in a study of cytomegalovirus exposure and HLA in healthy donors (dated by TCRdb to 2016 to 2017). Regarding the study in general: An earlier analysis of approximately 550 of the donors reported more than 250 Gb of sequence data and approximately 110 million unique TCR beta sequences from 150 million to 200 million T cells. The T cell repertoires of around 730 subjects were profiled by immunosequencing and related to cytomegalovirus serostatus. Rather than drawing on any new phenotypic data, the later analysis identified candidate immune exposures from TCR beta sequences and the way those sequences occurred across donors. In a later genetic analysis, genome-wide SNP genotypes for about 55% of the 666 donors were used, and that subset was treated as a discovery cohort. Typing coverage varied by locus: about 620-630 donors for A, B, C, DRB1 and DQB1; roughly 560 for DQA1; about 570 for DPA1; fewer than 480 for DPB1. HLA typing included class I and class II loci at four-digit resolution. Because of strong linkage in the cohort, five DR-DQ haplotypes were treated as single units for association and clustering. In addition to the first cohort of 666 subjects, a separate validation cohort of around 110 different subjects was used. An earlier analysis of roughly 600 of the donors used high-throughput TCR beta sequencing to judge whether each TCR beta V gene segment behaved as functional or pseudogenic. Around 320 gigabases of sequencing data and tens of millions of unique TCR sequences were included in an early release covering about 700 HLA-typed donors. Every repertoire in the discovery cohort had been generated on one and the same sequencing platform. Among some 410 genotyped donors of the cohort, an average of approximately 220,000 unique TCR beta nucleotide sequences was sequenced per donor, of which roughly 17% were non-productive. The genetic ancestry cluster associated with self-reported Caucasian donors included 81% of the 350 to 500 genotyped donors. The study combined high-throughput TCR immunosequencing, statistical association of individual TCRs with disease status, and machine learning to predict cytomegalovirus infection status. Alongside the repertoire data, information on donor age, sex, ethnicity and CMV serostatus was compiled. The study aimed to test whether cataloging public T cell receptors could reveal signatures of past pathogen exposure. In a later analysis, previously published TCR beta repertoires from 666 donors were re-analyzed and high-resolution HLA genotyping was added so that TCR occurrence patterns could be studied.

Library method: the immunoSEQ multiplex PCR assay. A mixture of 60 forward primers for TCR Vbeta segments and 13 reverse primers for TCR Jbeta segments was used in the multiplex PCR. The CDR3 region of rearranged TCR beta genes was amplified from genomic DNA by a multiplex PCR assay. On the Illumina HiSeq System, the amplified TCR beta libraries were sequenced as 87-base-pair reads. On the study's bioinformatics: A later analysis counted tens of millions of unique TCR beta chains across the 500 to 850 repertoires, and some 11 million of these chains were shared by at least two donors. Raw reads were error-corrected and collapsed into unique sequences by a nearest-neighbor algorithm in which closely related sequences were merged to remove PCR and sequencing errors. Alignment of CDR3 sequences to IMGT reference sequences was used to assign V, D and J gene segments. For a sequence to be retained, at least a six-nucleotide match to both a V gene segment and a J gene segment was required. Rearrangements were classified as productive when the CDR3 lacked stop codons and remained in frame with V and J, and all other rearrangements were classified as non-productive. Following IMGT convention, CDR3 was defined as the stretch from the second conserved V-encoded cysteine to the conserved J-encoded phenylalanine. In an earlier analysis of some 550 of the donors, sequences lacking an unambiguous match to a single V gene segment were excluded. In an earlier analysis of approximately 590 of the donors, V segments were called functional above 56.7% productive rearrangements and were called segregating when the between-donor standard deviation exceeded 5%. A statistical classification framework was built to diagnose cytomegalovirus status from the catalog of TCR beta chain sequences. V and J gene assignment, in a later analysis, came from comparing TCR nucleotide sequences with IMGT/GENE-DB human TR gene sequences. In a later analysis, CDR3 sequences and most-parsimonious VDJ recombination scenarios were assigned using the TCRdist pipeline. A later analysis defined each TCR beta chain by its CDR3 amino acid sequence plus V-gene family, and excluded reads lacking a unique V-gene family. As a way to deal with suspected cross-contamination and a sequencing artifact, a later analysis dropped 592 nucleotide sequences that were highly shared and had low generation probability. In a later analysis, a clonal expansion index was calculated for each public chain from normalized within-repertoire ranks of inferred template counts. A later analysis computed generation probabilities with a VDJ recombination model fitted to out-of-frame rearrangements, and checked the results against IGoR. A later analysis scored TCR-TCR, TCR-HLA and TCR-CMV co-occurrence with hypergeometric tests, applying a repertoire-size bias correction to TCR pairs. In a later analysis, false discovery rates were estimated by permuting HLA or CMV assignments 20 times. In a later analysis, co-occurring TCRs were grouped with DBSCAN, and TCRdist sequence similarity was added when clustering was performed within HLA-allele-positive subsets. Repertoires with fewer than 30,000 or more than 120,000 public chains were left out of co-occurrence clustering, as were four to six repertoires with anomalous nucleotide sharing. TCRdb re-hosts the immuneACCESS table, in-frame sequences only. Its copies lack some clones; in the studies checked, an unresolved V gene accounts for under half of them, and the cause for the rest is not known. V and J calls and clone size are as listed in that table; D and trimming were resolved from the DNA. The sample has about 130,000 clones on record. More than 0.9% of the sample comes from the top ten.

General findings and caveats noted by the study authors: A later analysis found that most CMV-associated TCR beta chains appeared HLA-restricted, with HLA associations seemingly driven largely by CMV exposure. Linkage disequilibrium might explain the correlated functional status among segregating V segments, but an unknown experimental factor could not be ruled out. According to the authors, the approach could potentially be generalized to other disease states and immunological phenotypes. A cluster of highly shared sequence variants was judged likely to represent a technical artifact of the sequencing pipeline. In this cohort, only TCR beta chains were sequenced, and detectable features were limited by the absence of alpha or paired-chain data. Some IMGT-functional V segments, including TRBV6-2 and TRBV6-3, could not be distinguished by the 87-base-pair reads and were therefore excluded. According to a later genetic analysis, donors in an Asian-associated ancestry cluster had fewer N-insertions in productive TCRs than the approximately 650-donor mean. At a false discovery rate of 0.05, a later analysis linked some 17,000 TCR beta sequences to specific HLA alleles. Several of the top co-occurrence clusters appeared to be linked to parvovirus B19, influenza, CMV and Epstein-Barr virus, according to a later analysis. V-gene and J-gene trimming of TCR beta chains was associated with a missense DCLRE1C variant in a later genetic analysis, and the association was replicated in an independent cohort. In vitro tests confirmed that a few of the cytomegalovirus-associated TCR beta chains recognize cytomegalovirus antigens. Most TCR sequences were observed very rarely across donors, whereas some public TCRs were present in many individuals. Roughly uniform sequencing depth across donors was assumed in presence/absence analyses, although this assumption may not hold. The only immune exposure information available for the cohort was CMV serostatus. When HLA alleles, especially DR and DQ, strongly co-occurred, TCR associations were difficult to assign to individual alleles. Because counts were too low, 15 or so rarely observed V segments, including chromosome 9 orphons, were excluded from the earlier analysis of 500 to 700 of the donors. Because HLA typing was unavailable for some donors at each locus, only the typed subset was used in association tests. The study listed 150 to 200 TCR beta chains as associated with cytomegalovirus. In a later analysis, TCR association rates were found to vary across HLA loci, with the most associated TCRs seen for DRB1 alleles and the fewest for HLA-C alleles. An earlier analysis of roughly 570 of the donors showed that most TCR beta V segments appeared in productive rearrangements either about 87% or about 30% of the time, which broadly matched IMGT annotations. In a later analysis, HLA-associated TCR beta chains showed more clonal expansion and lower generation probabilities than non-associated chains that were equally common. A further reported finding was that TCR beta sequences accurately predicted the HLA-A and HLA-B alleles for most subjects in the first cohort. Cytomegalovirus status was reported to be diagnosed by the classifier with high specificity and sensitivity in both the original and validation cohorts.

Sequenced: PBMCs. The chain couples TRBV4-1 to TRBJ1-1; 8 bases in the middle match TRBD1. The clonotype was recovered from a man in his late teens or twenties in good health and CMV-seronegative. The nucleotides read TGCGCCAGCAGCCCCCTAGGACAGGGACGGACTGAAGCTTTCTTT. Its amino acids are CASSPLGQGRTEAFF.